This T cell receptor beta chain was sequenced during a study of CD8+ T cells in alopecia areata. Findings and caveats of the study: Only a single nonresponder existed, so baseline CD8+ expansion links stay unclear.

Worth noting for this clone: Its cognate antigen is unknown.

Germline V CDR1 and CDR2: LGHNA, YNFKEQ. With 3 bases removed from V and 3 bases from J, the gap between germline ends came to 8 bases. The CDR3 consists of 13 residues. cDNA serving as the sequencing template came from extracted, reverse transcribed RNA. Assay: immunoSEQ multiplex PCR; the TCRdb copy retains only in-frame clones and omits some. Seen here are fewer than 150,000 clones, 82% observed once, and the top ten hold around 25%. Treatment noted: oral pan-JAK inhibitor, 5-10 mg twice daily. This clonotype was sampled from a human donor with alopecia areata. This chain uses TRBV4-2 with TRBJ1-1; D remains unclear. This specimen consisted of CD8+ T cells sorted from blood, obtained at week 4, from a patient treated with tofacitinib. The CDR3 here is CASSQNGDTEAFF. CDR3 nucleotide sequence: TGTGCCAGCAGCCAGAATGGGGACACTGAAGCTTTCTTT.